This T cell receptor beta chain was identified during a study of identical twins. Study-wide points: Out-of-frame beta chain sequences displayed weaker excess sharing between twins. Shared out-of-frame alpha sequences (those common to twins) showed excess low generation probability.

A universal primer site arose from template switching, and cDNA bore unique molecular identifiers. A single record per CDR3 protein comes from TCRdb applying MiXCR to the 5' RACE reads. Of a few hundred thousand distinct CDR3 sequences in the sample, about 8.5% were seen once. This clonotype was counted a few times. Its target is not known. The germline CDR1 and CDR2 sequences are ENHRY and SYGVKD. V lost 11 bases and J lost 0; bases outside the gene matches: 7. The CDR3 has 14 residues. These data also formed part of another study, on yellow fever vaccine responses in identical twins. According to that study: Vaccine-induced T cell responses in twins were reportedly observed to appear partly convergent, partly personalized.

The TCR comes from a woman between 18 and 29 years old in good health. Input material: CD8+ T cells sorted from blood. This rearrangement joins TRBV10-3 to TRBJ2-5; TRBD2 agrees at 9 bases. The CDR3 sequence: CASTSGVNQETQYF. DNA for the CDR3: TGTGCCTCGACTAGCGGAGTTAACCAAGAGACCCAGTACTTC.